These 21 T cell receptor beta chains originate from one sample sequenced in a study of blood T cell repertoires in COVID-19 (dated by TCRdb to 2018 to 2021). Library method: the immunoSEQ multiplex PCR assay. Sourced from immuneACCESS, this table was stored by TCRdb with only in-frame sequences that have V and J called. A share of the clones is absent; for the studies checked, an unresolved V gene accounts for under half, and the remainder has no known explanation. The sample table holds about 46,000 clones, of which 75% to 90% were seen once. 15% to 20% of the sample belongs to the ten largest clones. Sequences were obtained from peripheral blood. These receptors all stem from a human donor in a cohort sampled during active COVID-19.

The gene calls are TRBV3-1 (or the pseudogene TRBV3-2) and TRBJ1-6, with 8 nucleotides matching TRBD1. Germline CDR1 LGHDT, CDR2 YNNKEL (reference sequence). The V segment lost 1 base and the J segment 4 bases; nucleotides outside the gene matches: 0. The CDR3 is made up of 15 amino acids. The CDR3 bases are TGTGCCAGCAGCCAAGGACAGGGGTATAATTCACCCCTCCACTTT. It translates to CASSQGQGYNSPLHF.

The sample holds one count of this clone. The CDR3: CASSPISGETQYF. The CDR3 region has the DNA TGTGCCAGCTCACCAATAAGCGGAGAGACCCAGTACTTC. V usage is TRBV18 and J usage is TRBJ2-5; D may be TRBD2 (5 bases). The germline V gene encodes CDR1 KGHSH and CDR2 LQKENI. V lost 2 bases and J lost 4, with 8 bases in between. The CDR3 contains 13 residues.

The rearrangement joins TRBV7-2 to TRBJ1-5; TRBD1 is a possible D gene (5 bases). The CDR3 consists of 15 residues. V dropped 1 base and J dropped 1 base, with 8 bases sitting between them. The V gene's germline CDR1 is SGHTA and CDR2 FQGNSA. The CDR3 bases are TGTGCCAGCAGCTTAGTGGGGCAGAGCAATCAGCCCCAGCATTTT. This gives the protein CASSLVGQSNQPQHF.

V is TRBV15 and J is TRBJ2-7, with D perhaps TRBD2 (5 bases). Germline-derived CDR1 and CDR2 are LNHNV and YYDKDF (reference sequence). The CDR3 runs 13 residues. Trimming left V 0 bases short and J 7 bases short, with 10 bases between. Here the CDR3 reads CATSRDEGAEQYF. CDR3 DNA: TGTGCCACCAGCAGAGACGAGGGAGCGGAGCAGTACTTC.

The chain combines TRBV6-2 or TRBV6-3 with TRBJ1-5; TRBD1 might be the D (6 bases). V was clipped by 5 bases and J by 9 bases, with 14 bases between them. Germline V gene sequence: CDR1 MNHEY, CDR2 SVGEGT. CDR3 length: 13 residues. CDR3 sequence: CASSPTRQAPQHF. The CDR3 bases are TGTGCCAGCAGTCCCACTCGACAGGCGCCCCAGCATTTT.

The rearrangement links TRBV6-5 to TRBJ2-6, with D perhaps TRBD2 (6 bases). The CDR3 has 15 amino acids. V shed 6 bases and J shed 0 bases, with 9 bases lying between them. Germline CDR1 and CDR2: MNHEY and SVGAGI. CDR3 amino acids: CASSLDYSGANVLTF. CDR3 sequence (DNA): TGTGCCAGCAGCCTGGACTACTCTGGGGCCAACGTCCTGACTTTC.

The genes are TRBV6-5 and TRBJ2-3, with 7 bases matching TRBD2. Germline V gene data show CDR1 as MNHEY and CDR2 as SVGAGI. With 9 bases clipped from V and 4 bases from J, the junction kept 7 bases outside the gene matches. The length of the CDR3 is 13 residues. The CDR3, as DNA: TGTGCCAGTCGACTAGCCGGGGCAGATACGCAGTATTTT. It specifies CASRLAGADTQYF.

CDR3 coding DNA: TGTGCCAGCAGCTTGGCCAGGGACAGCACTGAAGCTTTCTTT. Its protein is CASSLARDSTEAFF. The gene calls are TRBV5-4 and TRBJ1-1, with TRBD1 identical over 7 bases. This CDR3 is built from 14 residues. Per the germline V gene, CDR1 is SGHNT and CDR2 is YYREEE (reference sequence). Trimming cost V 0 bases and J 4 bases; bases outside gene matches: 3.

The chain is built from TRBV27 and TRBJ2-1; 8 nucleotides line up with TRBD1. After removal of 6 bases from V and 1 base from J, the junction contained 5 bases not matched to a gene. The CDR3 consists of 15 residues. Germline CDR1 MNHEY, CDR2 SMNVEV (reference sequence). The CDR3 DNA reads as TGTGCCAGCAGCAGACAGGGGATATCCTACAATGAGCAGTTCTTC. Encoded protein: CASSRQGISYNEQFF.

V usage is TRBV2 and J usage is TRBJ2-3, with 7 bases aligning to TRBD1. V trimming: 10 bases; J trimming: 3 bases; junction bases outside the gene matches: 13. Looked up from germline, CDR1 is SNHLY and CDR2 is FYNNEI. The CDR3 contains 15 residues. The CDR3 DNA is TGTGCCACCAAACTACAGGGGCTCGAGACAGATACGCAGTATTTT. It codes for CATKLQGLETDTQYF.

This chain joins TRBV6-6 and TRBJ2-1; D might be TRBD2 (6 bases). The V end lost 4 bases, the J end lost 6 bases, and 13 bases lay between the germline ends. Germline CDR1 and CDR2: MNHNY and SVGAGI (reference sequence). The CDR3 contains 14 residues. CDR3 sequence reads: CASSSLASGNEQFF. The CDR3 coding sequence is TGTGCCAGCAGTTCTCTAGCGTCTGGCAATGAGCAGTTCTTC.

The sample holds one count of this clone. This chain joins TRBV7-9 and TRBJ2-7, with TRBD2 matching over 13 bases. With V trimmed by 10 bases and J by 0 bases, 3 bases remained unmatched. The CDR3 is made up of 14 amino acids. Per the germline V gene, CDR1 is SEHNR and CDR2 is FQNEAQ (reference sequence). The CDR3 loop reads CATGLAGASYEQYF. In DNA form, the CDR3 reads TGTGCCACCGGACTAGCGGGGGCCTCCTACGAGCAGTACTTC.

The chain carries TRBV6-5 and TRBJ2-5, with D possibly matching TRBD1 (5 bases). Germline CDR1 MNHEY, CDR2 SVGAGI. CDR3 length equals 15 residues. V was shortened by 6 bases and J by 9 bases, with 23 bases between the two germline ends. Written as DNA, the CDR3 is TGTGCCAGCAGCCATGGCGATGGTGGGGCTGAGGCCCAGTACTTC. It is translated as CASSHGDGGAEAQYF.

The chain is built from TRBV5-1 and TRBJ2-1; a possible D gene is TRBD2 (5 bases). The CDR3 extends over 15 amino acids. V shed 2 bases and J shed 7 bases, with 16 bases lying between them. In germline, CDR1 is SGHRS, CDR2 YFSETQ. This chain's CDR3 is CASSFEGSSVNEQFF. The CDR3, as DNA: TGCGCCAGCAGCTTTGAGGGTAGTTCAGTGAATGAGCAGTTCTTC.

V usage is TRBV6-1 and J usage is TRBJ2-5; 13 bases are a match to TRBD2. This CDR3 is built from 17 residues. The V segment lost 3 bases and the J segment 4 bases; nucleotides outside the gene matches: 8. Looked up from germline, CDR1 is MNHNS and CDR2 is SASEGT. The CDR3 nucleotides read TGTGCCAGCAGTGATCCACTAGCGGGAGGGCCCGGAGAGACCCAGTACTTC. This codes for CASSDPLAGGPGETQYF.

CDR3 DNA: TGTGCCAGCAGCGTAGGAGGAAATGGCTACACCTTC. This translates into CASSVGGNGYTF. V gene TRBV5-6 combines with J gene TRBJ1-2; D unresolved. V was clipped by 4 bases and J by 6 bases, with 10 bases between them. The CDR3 consists of 12 residues. In germline, CDR1 is SGHDT, CDR2 YYEEEE.

The sample holds a few counts of this clone. The chain combines TRBV27 with TRBJ1-6; D unresolved. Trimming removed 5 bases at V and 7 bases at J, with 15 bases between. The V gene's germline CDR1 is MNHEY and CDR2 SMNVEV (reference sequence). The CDR3 has 15 residues. Here the CDR3 reads CASSLARGKNSPLHF. The CDR3 bases are TGTGCCAGCAGTCTGGCTCGGGGAAAAAATTCACCCCTCCACTTT.

As to this clone: Different DNA sequences within this sample yield the same CDR3. The chain joins TRBV5-1 to TRBJ1-1; D is possibly TRBD1 (5 bases). There are 14 residues in the CDR3. Germline V gene data show CDR1 as SGHRS and CDR2 as YFSETQ. The V and J ends lost 3 bases and 1 base respectively, with 10 bases between them. CDR3 protein: CASSSQGGNTEAFF. The CDR3 DNA sequence: TGCGCCAGCAGCTCGCAGGGAGGGAACACTGAAGCTTTCTTT.

The chain employs TRBV30 and TRBJ2-7; weak D call: TRBD1 (5 bases). CDR1 is GTSNPN, CDR2 SVGIG, per germline (reference sequence). Trimming took off 0 bases at V and 6 bases at J, with 12 bases between the two ends. This CDR3 has 13 amino acids. CDR3: CAWSVSGWLEQYF. The CDR3, as DNA: TGTGCCTGGAGTGTTTCAGGGTGGCTCGAGCAGTACTTC.

This rearrangement joins TRBV3-1 (or the pseudogene TRBV3-2) to TRBJ2-1; TRBD1 matches at 10 bases. The germline CDR1 and CDR2 sequences are LGHDT and YNNKEL (reference sequence). V shed 5 bases and J 8 bases; nucleotides not matched to a gene: 15. The CDR3 runs to 17 residues. CDR3 amino acids: CASSRRRPGQGNDEQFF. CDR3 coding DNA: TGTGCCAGCAGCAGAAGGAGACCGGGACAGGGGAATGATGAGCAGTTCTTC.

This clone occurred once. The V gene is TRBV19, the J gene TRBJ2-7; 10 nucleotides line up with TRBD2. The germline V gene has CDR1 LNHDA and CDR2 SQIVND (reference sequence). The CDR3 covers 16 residues. The V segment lost 5 bases and the J segment 6 bases; nucleotides outside the gene matches: 13. CDR3 nucleotides: TGTGCCAGTAGTTGGGGACCGGGACTAGCGAGGCCCGAGCAGTACTTC. It encodes CASSWGPGLARPEQYF.